This TCR beta chain was identified during a study of cytomegalovirus exposure and HLA in healthy donors. On this clone itself: Its antigen is undetermined.

In the PCR, 60 Vbeta and 13 Jbeta primers were used. Generated by immunoSEQ multiplex PCR, the TCRdb table keeps only in-frame clones and is missing some. The repertoire has approximately 170,000 clones, around 68% of them found once; the top ten carry around 2.8%. Germline V gene sequence: CDR1 LNHDA, CDR2 SQIVND (reference sequence). Losses at the gene ends were 6 bases for V and 7 bases for J; bases not matched to a gene: 11. This CDR3 has 15 residues. Study-level results: Several of the most significant clusters appeared, in a later analysis, to be linked to common viral pathogens.

Input material: PBMCs. The chain is built from TRBV19 and TRBJ2-2; TRBD2 matches 7 bases. The source is a woman aged 40-49 years in good health and CMV-seropositive. The CDR3 here is CASRARREFIGELFF. For the CDR3, the DNA is TGTGCCAGTAGGGCCCGGCGGGAGTTTATCGGGGAGCTGTTTTTT.